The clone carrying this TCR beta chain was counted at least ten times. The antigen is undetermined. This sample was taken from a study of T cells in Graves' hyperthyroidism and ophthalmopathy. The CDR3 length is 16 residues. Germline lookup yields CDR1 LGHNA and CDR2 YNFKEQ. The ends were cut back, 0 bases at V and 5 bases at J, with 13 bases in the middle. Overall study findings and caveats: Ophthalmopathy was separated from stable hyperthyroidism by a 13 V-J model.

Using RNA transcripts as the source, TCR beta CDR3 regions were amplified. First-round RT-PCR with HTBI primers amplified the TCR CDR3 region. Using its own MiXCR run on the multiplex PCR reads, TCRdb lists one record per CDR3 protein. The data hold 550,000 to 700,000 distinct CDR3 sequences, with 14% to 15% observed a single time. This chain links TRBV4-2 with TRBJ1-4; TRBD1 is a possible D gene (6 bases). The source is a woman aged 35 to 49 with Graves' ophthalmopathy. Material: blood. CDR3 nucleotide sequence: TGTGCCAGCAGCCAAGAAATGGGAGGGGGGAATGAAAAACTGTTTTTT. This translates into CASSQEMGGGNEKLFF.